Given below is one TCR beta chain in context. Its target is unknown. V was cut by 6 bases and J by 0 bases, with 13 bases left in between. The CDR3 loop spans 15 amino acids. This specimen comes from a study of T cell repertoires in cytomegalovirus infection. For the study at large: Well-studied HLA-B-restricted CMV epitopes were used in the study alongside recently identified HLA-C-restricted ones. Both a matching HLA type and CMV infection were indicated by public TCR beta signatures.

Study-wide points: HLA-C-restricted CMV clonotypes gave the most frequent clonotype in two of eight donors.

MiXCR was run by TCRdb on the reads, yielding one entry per CDR3 protein. The sample shows some 900,000 distinct CDR3 sequences, 32% of them seen only once. J is TRBJ2-3 and V is TRBV12-3 or TRBV12-4; D may be TRBD2 (6 bases). The specimen comprised cultured CD8+ T cells from PBMCs, sampled from culture after CMV antigen stimulation. The receptor was isolated from a human donor in good health (CMV status not recorded). Some clones in this sample may be carry-over from other donors' samples. CDR3 sequence reads: CASRGTAISTDTQYF. CDR3 coding DNA: TGTGCCAGCAGAGGGACTGCGATAAGCACAGATACGCAGTATTTT.